This record concerns one T cell receptor beta chain sequence. What it recognizes is unknown. The data were produced by immunoSEQ multiplex PCR, yet TCRdb's version contains in-frame clones alone and is incomplete. Seen here are fewer than 75,000 clones, 60% to 80% observed once, and the top ten hold approximately 2%. Scientists isolated CD4+ T cells after an approximately 10-day culture period ended. The authors replaced half the medium with IL-2 medium on days 3 and 7. This specimen comes from a study of vaccination effects on CD4 cells after COVID-19. About the research overall: Prior to sequencing, the ViraFEST assay stimulated PBMC with viral peptide pools, which expanded the antigen-specific CD4+ T cells. Participants were vaccinated with two doses of either the BNT162b2 or mRNA-1273 vaccine. Study-wide findings and caveats: At late timepoints after vaccination, vaccine- and infection-induced clones shrank markedly.

Per the germline V gene, CDR1 is LGHDT and CDR2 is YNNKEL (reference sequence). The CDR3 runs to 15 residues. Trimming cost V 3 bases and J 6 bases; bases outside gene matches: 10. The chain links TRBV3-1 (or the pseudogene TRBV3-2) to TRBJ1-1; 7 bases align to TRBD1. The material was CD4+ T cells from PBMCs cultured without peptide, obtained before COVID-19 vaccination. The origin of this receptor is a human donor who received a COVID-19 vaccine. The CDR3 is CASSQVTGIGAEAFF. CDR3 bases: TGTGCCAGCAGCCAGGTGACAGGGATAGGGGCTGAAGCTTTCTTT.